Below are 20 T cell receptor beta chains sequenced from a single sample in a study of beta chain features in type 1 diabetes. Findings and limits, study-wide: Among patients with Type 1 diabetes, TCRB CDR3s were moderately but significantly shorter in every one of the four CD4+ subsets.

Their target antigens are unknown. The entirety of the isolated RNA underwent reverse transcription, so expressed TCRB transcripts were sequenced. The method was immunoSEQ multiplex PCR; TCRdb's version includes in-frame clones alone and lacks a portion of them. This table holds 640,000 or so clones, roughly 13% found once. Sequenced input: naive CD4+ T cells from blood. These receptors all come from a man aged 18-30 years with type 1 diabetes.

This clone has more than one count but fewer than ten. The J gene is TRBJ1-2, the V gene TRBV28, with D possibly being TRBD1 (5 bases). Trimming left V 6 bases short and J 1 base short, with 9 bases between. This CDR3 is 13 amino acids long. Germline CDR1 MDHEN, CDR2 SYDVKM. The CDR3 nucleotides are TGTGCCAGCAGGGCCGACAGTAACTATGGCTACACCTTC. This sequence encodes CASRADSNYGYTF.

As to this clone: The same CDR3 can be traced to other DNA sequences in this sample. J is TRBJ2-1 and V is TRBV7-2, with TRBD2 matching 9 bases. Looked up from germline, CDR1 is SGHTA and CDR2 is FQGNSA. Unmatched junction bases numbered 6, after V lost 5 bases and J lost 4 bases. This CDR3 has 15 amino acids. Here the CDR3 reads CASSLSGGLYNEQFF. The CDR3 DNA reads TGTGCCAGCAGCCTTAGCGGGGGCTTGTACAATGAGCAGTTCTTC.

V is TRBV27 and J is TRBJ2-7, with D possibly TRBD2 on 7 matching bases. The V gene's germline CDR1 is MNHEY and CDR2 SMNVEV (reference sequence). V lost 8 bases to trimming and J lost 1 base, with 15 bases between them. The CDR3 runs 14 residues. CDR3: CASAWGGGSYEQYF. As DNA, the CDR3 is TGTGCCAGCGCCTGGGGAGGGGGTTCCTACGAGCAGTACTTC.

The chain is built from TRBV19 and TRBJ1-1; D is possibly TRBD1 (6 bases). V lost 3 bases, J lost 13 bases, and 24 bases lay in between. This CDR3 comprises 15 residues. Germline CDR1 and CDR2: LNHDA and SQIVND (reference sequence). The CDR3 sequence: CASSIDRGSTTGDFF. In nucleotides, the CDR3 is TGTGCCAGTAGTATTGATCGGGGTTCTACGACAGGCGATTTCTTT.

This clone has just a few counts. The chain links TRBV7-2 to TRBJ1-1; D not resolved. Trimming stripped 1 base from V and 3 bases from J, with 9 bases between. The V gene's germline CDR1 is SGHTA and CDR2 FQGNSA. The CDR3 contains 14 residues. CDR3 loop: CASSLDRAYTEAFF. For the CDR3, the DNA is TGTGCCAGCAGCTTAGATAGGGCTTACACTGAAGCTTTCTTT. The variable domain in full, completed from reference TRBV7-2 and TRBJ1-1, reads GAGVSQSPSNKVTEKGKDVELRCDPISGHTALYWYRQSLGQGLEFLIYFQGNSAPDKSGLPSDRFSAERTGGSVSTLTIQRTQQEDSAVYLCASSLDRAYTEAFFGQGTRLTVV.

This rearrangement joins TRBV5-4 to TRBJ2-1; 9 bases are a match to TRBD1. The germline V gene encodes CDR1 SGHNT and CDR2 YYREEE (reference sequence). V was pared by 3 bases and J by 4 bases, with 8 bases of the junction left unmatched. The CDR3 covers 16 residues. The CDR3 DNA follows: TGTGCCAGCAGCTCTCCACAGGGGGCTGGGTACAATGAGCAGTTCTTC. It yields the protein CASSSPQGAGYNEQFF.

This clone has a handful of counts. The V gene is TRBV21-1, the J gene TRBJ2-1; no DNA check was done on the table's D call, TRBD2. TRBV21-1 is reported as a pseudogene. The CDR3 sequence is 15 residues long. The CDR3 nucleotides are TGTGCCAGCAGCAAAGAAGCAAGCTCCTACAATGAGCAGTTCTTC. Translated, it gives CASSKEASSYNEQFF.

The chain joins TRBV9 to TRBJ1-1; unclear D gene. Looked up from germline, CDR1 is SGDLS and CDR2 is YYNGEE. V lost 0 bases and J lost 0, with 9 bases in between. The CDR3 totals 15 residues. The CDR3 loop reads CASSVVGSMNTEAFF. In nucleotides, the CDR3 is TGTGCCAGCAGCGTAGTGGGCAGTATGAACACTGAAGCTTTCTTT. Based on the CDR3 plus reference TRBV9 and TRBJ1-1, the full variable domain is DSGVTQTPKHLITATGQRVTLRCSPRSGDLSVYWYQQSLDQGLQFLIQYYNGEERAKGNILERFSAQQFPDLHSELNLSSLELGDSALYFCASSVVGSMNTEAFFGQGTRLTVV.

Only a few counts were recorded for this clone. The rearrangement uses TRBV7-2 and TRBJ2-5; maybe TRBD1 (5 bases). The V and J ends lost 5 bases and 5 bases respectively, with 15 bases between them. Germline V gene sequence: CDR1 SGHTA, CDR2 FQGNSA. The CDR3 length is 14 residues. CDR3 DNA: TGTGCCAGCAGCCCGGCAGGGATAGGGGAGACCCAGTACTTC. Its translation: CASSPAGIGETQYF. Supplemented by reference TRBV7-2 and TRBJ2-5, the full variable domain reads GAGVSQSPSNKVTEKGKDVELRCDPISGHTALYWYRQSLGQGLEFLIYFQGNSAPDKSGLPSDRFSAERTGGSVSTLTIQRTQQEDSAVYLCASSPAGIGETQYFGPGTRLLVL.

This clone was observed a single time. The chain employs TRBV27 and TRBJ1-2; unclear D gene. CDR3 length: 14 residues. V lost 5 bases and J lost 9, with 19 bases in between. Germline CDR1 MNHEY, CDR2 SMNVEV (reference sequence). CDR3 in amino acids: CASSLRSHGNSYTF. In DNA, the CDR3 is TGTGCCAGCAGTCTCCGTTCACACGGGAACAGCTACACCTTC.

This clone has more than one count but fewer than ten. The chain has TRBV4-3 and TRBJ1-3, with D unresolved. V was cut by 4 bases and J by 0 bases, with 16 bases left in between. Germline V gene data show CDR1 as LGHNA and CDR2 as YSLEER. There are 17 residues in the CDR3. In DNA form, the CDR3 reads TGCGCCAGCAGCCGAGGGATCCTAATCGACTCTGGAAACACCATATATTTT. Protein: CASSRGILIDSGNTIYF.

In nucleotides, the CDR3 is TGTGCCAGCGGTGACCCAACTAGCGGGCGAACGCAGTATTTT. This translates into CASGDPTSGRTQYF. V gene TRBV7-9 combines with J gene TRBJ2-3, with 9 bases that match TRBD2. Germline assignment: CDR1 SEHNR and CDR2 FQNEAQ (reference sequence). J gave up 9 bases and V 8 bases, and 12 bases lay outside the gene matches. The CDR3 runs to 14 residues.

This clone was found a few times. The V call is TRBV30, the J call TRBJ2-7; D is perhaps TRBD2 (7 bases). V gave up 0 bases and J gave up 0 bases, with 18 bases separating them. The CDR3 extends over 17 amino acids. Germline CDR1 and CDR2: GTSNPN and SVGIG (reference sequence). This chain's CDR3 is CAWSVQVGGGLSYEQYF. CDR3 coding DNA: TGTGCCTGGAGTGTACAAGTAGGCGGGGGCCTCTCCTACGAGCAGTACTTC.

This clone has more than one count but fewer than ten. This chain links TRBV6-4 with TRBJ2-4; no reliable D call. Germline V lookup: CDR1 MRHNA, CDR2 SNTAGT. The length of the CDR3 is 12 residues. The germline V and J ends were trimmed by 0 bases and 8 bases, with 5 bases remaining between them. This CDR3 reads CASSDSVDIQYF. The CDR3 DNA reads TGTGCCAGCAGTGACTCGGTGGACATTCAGTACTTC.

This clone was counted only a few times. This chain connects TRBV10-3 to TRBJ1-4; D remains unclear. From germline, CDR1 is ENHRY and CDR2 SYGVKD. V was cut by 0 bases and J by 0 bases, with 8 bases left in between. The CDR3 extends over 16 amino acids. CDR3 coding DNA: TGTGCCATCAGTGAGTCGGGCCTCTCAACTAATGAAAAACTGTTTTTT. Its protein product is CAISESGLSTNEKLFF.

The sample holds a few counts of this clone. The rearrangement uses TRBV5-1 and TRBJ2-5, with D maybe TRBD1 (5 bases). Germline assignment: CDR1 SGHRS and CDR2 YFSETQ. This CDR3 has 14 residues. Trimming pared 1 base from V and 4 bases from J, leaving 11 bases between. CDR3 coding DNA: TGCGCCAGCAGCTTGCGGCCAGGGCGAGAGACCCAGTACTTC. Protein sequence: CASSLRPGRETQYF.

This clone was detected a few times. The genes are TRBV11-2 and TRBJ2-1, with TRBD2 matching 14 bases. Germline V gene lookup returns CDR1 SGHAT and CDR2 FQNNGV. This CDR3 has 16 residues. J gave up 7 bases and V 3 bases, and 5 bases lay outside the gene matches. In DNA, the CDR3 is TGTGCCAGCAGCTTTGGACTAGCGGGAGGCGGGAATGAGCAGTTCTTC. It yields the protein CASSFGLAGGGNEQFF.

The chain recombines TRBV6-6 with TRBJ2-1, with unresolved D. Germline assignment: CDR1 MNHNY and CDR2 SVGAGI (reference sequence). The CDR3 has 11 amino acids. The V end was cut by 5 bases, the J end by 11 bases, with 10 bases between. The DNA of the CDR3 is TGTGCCAGCAGTCCCAGGAGTCAGCAGTTCTTC. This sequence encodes CASSPRSQQFF.

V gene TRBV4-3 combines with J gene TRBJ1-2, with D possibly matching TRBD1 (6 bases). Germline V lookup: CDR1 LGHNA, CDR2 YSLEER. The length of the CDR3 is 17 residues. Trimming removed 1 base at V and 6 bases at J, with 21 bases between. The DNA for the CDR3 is TGCGCCAGCAGCCAAGCATTCCGGGGGCAATCCTTCGATGGCTACACCTTC. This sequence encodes CASSQAFRGQSFDGYTF.

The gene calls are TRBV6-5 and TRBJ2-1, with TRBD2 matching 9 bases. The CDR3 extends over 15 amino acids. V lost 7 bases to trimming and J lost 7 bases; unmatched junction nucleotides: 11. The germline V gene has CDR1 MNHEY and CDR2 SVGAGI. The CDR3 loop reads CASKNGGLAGNEQFF. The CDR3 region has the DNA TGTGCCAGCAAAAACGGGGGACTAGCTGGGAATGAGCAGTTCTTC.